These 5 T cell receptor beta chains share one sample of origin, sequenced in a study of cytomegalovirus exposure and HLA in healthy donors. The PCR had 60 Vbeta and 13 Jbeta primers. The assay was immunoSEQ multiplex PCR, and TCRdb's table has in-frame clones only and misses some. The sample contains around 240,000 clones, 82% of which appear only once. The sample taken for sequencing was PBMCs. The receptors shown here come from a woman in her thirties or forties in good health and CMV-seropositive.

The CDR3 DNA is TGTGCCAGTAGTATCTGGGACAGGGTTCCCCACGAGCAGTACTTC. It codes for CASSIWDRVPHEQYF. The chain recombines TRBV19 with TRBJ2-7; TRBD1 aligns across 9 bases. Germline loops: CDR1 LNHDA, CDR2 SQIVND (reference sequence). The junction had 8 bases not matched to a gene; V was cut back by 3 bases and J by 5 bases. The CDR3 has 15 residues.

The chain uses TRBV27 and TRBJ2-5, with 10 bases aligning to TRBD1. The CDR3 runs 16 residues. Germline CDR1 reads MNHEY; CDR2 reads SMNVEV (reference sequence). V gave up 6 bases and J gave up 0 bases; unmatched junction bases: 7. The CDR3 loop reads CASRRQGARHQETQYF. CDR3 sequence (DNA): TGTGCCAGCAGACGACAGGGGGCACGCCACCAAGAGACCCAGTACTTC.

V is TRBV6-5 and J is TRBJ2-5; D may be TRBD2 (6 bases). The ends were cut back, 0 bases at V and 2 bases at J, with 10 bases in the middle. Germline assignment: CDR1 MNHEY and CDR2 SVGAGI. The CDR3 runs 15 residues. The CDR3 coding sequence is TGTGCCAGCAGTTACTCAACGCGGGGACAAGAGACCCAGTACTTC. As protein: CASSYSTRGQETQYF.

V and J are TRBV5-4 and TRBJ2-7; the match to TRBD2 covers 12 bases. The V segment lost 4 bases and the J segment 3 bases; nucleotides outside the gene matches: 5. Germline V gives CDR1 SGHNT, CDR2 YYREEE (reference sequence). This CDR3 has 15 residues. The CDR3 region is CASSPGLAGNYEQYF. Here the CDR3 DNA reads TGTGCCAGCAGCCCCGGACTAGCGGGGAACTACGAGCAGTACTTC.

This chain joins TRBV7-9 and TRBJ2-7; 8 bases map to TRBD2. From germline, CDR1 is SEHNR and CDR2 FQNEAQ (reference sequence). V was clipped by 2 bases and J by 4 bases; unmatched bases: 7. The length of the CDR3 is 15 residues. DNA for the CDR3: TGTGCCAGCAGCTTACCGGGACTAGGCGTGTACGAGCAGTACTTC. Its protein product is CASSLPGLGVYEQYF.